A single sample is the source of the 9 T cell receptor beta chains below, sequenced in a study of regulatory T cells in long-lasting Graves disease. Relying on iRepertoire HTBI primers and Arm-PCR of CDR3 regions, the team built TCR beta libraries. TCRdb fed the multiplex PCR reads into MiXCR, producing one record per CDR3 protein. The sample lists some 470,000 distinct CDR3 sequences; 20% to 25% were seen once. Sample time point: persistent/refractory GD, antithyroid drugs over 5 years with positive TRAb. The TCR library was prepared using RNA isolated from PBMCs. This sample comprised peripheral blood mononuclear cells (PBMCs), obtained when the disease was refractory, from a patient treated with antithyroid drugs. Every receptor here comes from a female donor with Graves disease.

As concerns this clonotype: A far larger clone is one nucleotide away, so this likely arose from a read error. V is TRBV27 and J is TRBJ2-2; no clear D. V was trimmed by 6 bases and J by 3 bases, leaving 2 bases between them. There are 11 residues in the CDR3. Germline values: CDR1 MNHEY, CDR2 SMNVEV (reference sequence). CDR3 nucleotides: TGTGCCAGCAGGCACACCGGGGAGCTGTTTTTT. Residues: CASRHTGELFF.

About this clonotype: No conserved phenylalanine or tryptophan is present at the end of the CDR3, so a read error is the likely explanation. This chain uses TRBV2 with TRBJ1-1, with D tentatively TRBD1 (5 bases). Germline CDR1 reads SNHLY; CDR2 reads FYNNEI. With 3 bases removed from V and 5 bases from J, the gap between germline ends came to 7 bases. The CDR3 is made up of 12 amino acids. CDR3 amino acids: CASSEGDTEAFL. For the CDR3, the DNA is TGTGCCAGCAGTGAGGGGGATACTGAAGCTTTCCTT.

This clonotype was seen only a few times. The chain joins TRBV24-1 to TRBJ1-3; D remains unclear. The CDR3 has 15 residues. Germline CDR1 and CDR2: KGHDR and SFDVKD. V lost 3 bases and J lost 6, with 14 bases in between. The CDR3 loop is CATSDPTLDENTIYF. In nucleotides, the CDR3 is TGTGCCACCAGTGATCCGACGTTGGACGAAAACACCATATATTTT.

Many counts were recorded for this clonotype. The chain's CDR3 is CASSYSYSGPLVQYF. DNA of the CDR3: TGTGCCAGCAGTTACTCGTATAGCGGACCCCTGGTGCAGTACTTC. The genes are TRBV6-5 and TRBJ2-7, with D possibly TRBD2 on 6 matching bases. Germline V lookup: CDR1 MNHEY, CDR2 SVGAGI. The CDR3 extends over 15 amino acids. V gave up 0 bases and J gave up 9 bases, with 18 bases separating them.

This clonotype was found many times. V gene TRBV2 combines with J gene TRBJ2-7; a possible D gene is TRBD1 (5 bases). This CDR3 is built from 12 residues. Deletions cut 6 bases from V and 0 bases from J, with 6 bases between. The germline gives CDR1 SNHLY, CDR2 FYNNEI. The CDR3 loop is CASRDISYEQYF. In DNA form, the CDR3 reads TGTGCCAGCAGGGACATCTCCTACGAGCAGTACTTC.

This clonotype was detected a few times. The V gene is TRBV13, the J gene TRBJ1-1; 7 bases align to TRBD1. This CDR3 has 15 amino acids. V shed 6 bases, J shed 3 bases, and the junction held 10 bases outside the gene matches. CDR1 is PRHDT, CDR2 FYEKMQ, per germline (reference sequence). The CDR3 here is CASRNTGDTDTEAFF. The CDR3 DNA reads TGTGCCAGCAGGAATACAGGGGATACCGACACTGAAGCTTTCTTT.

This clonotype was seen repeatedly, ten times or more. The chain couples TRBV27 to TRBJ2-7; 7 bases line up with TRBD2. Germline V gene lookup returns CDR1 MNHEY and CDR2 SMNVEV (reference sequence). Germline trimming cut 2 bases from V and 6 bases from J; bases unmatched to any gene: 13. The CDR3 has 16 amino acids. The CDR3 DNA reads TGTGCCAGCAGTTTAGCACCTAGCGGTGCCCTTAGCGAGCAGTACTTC. Protein product: CASSLAPSGALSEQYF.

The V gene is TRBV4-3, the J gene TRBJ1-3; D gene unclear. V lost 2 bases, J lost 0 bases, and 8 bases lay in between. CDR3 length: 15 amino acids. Germline V gene lookup returns CDR1 LGHNA and CDR2 YSLEER. CDR3 DNA sequence: TGCGCCAGCAGCCAATCTAGCTACTCTGGAAACACCATATATTTT. Its protein is CASSQSSYSGNTIYF.

In this sample, this clonotype turned up many times. The rearrangement joins TRBV28 to TRBJ1-2; perhaps TRBD1 as D (5 bases). Germline CDR1 reads MDHEN; CDR2 reads SYDVKM. The CDR3 is 17 residues long. V lost 4 bases, J lost 5 bases, and 23 bases lay in between. The CDR3 nucleotides are TGTGCCAGCAGTTCAACACGAATGGGACCAGGGCCTTATGGCTACACCTTC. Translation: CASSSTRMGPGPYGYTF.